The clone carrying this T cell receptor beta chain has a count of ten or more. Its antigen remains unknown. The iRepertoire nested amplicon-rescue multiplex PCR amplified TCR alpha and beta CDR3s from RNA. For one-step reverse transcription and amplification, roughly 100-400 ng of tissue mRNA or PBMC total RNA was used. TCRdb reprocessed the multiplex PCR reads via MiXCR and lists one record per CDR3 protein. This table holds 93,000 or so distinct CDR3 sequences, around 30% found once. These data belong to a study of glioma-infiltrating T cells. Regarding the study as a whole: Only very few CDR3 sequences appeared in both tissue and blood. Tissue-blood divergence was below expectation in non-neoplastic patients, above in gliomas.

The CDR3 contains 13 residues. The junction had 11 bases not matched to a gene; V was cut back by 3 bases and J by 14 bases. CDR1 is SGHVS and CDR2 is FNYEAQ in the germline V gene. V is TRBV7-6 and J is TRBJ2-3; 7 bases map to TRBD1. The TCR comes from a human donor with low-grade glioma or glioblastoma, undergoing nonglioma brain surgery, or in good health (not recorded which). Material: glioma tissue, nonneoplastic brain tissue, or PBMCs (not recorded which). Here the CDR3 reads CASSFSTGSRGYF. As DNA, the CDR3 is TGTGCCAGCAGCTTTTCGACAGGGAGTAGAGGGTATTTT. Supplemented by reference TRBV7-6 and TRBJ2-3, the full variable domain reads GAGVSQSPRYKVTKRGQDVALRCDPISGHVSLYWYRQALGQGPEFLTYFNYEAQQDKSGLPNDRFSAERPEGSISTLTIQRTEQRDSAMYRCASSFSTGSRGYFGPGTRLTVL.